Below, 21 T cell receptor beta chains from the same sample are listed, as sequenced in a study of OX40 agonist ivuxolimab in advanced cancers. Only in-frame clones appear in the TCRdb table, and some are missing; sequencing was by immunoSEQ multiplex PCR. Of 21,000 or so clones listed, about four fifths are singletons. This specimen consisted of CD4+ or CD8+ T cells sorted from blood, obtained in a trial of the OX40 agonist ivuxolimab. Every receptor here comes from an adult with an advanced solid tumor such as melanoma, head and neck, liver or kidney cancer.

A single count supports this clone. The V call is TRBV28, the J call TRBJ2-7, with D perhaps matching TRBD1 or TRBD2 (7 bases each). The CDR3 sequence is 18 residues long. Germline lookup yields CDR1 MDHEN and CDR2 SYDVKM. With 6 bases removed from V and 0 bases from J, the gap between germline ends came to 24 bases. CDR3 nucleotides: TGTGCCAGCAGCCACCAGGGGGGGGTGGGGGCCTTCTCCTACGAGCAGTACTTC. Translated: CASSHQGGVGAFSYEQYF.

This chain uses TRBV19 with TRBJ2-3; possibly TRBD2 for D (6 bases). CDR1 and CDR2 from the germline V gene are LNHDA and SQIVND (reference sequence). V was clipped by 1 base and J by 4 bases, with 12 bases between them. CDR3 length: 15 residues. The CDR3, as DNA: TGTGCCAGTAGTATAGTAGCGCGGGGCCCAGATACGCAGTATTTT. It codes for CASSIVARGPDTQYF.

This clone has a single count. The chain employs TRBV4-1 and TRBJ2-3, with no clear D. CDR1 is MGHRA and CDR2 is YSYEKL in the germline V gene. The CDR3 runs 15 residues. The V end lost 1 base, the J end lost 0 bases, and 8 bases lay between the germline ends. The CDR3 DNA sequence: TGCGCCAGCAGCCAAGGGACCTACAGCACAGATACGCAGTATTTT. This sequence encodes CASSQGTYSTDTQYF.

As DNA, the CDR3 is TGTGCCAGCAGTCCGTCCCCGTGGGGGGCGGGAGGGCCGGGGAATGAGCAGTTCTTC. Protein sequence: CASSPSPWGAGGPGNEQFF. J is TRBJ2-1 and V is TRBV27; 9 nucleotides line up with TRBD2. The CDR3 is 19 amino acids. Germline V gene lookup returns CDR1 MNHEY and CDR2 SMNVEV (reference sequence). The J segment lost 7 bases and the V segment lost 5 bases, leaving 21 bases of the junction unmatched.

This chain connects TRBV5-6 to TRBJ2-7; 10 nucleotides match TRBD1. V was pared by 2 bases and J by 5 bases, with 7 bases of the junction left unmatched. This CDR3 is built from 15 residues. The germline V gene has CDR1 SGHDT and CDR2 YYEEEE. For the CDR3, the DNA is TGTGCCAGCAGCTTAGGACAGGGGGGTTTCGACGAGCAGTACTTC. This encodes CASSLGQGGFDEQYF.

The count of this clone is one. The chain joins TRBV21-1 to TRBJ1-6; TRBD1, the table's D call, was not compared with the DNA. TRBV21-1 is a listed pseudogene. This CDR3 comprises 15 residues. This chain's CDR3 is CASGPTTKNDSPLHF. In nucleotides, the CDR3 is TGTGCCAGCGGCCCTACGACAAAGAACGACTCACCCCTCCACTTT.

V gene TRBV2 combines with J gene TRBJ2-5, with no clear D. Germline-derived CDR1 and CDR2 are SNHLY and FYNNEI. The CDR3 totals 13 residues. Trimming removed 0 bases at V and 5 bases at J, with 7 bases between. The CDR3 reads CASSEALGETQYF. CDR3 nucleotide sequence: TGTGCCAGCAGTGAAGCGCTTGGTGAGACCCAGTACTTC.

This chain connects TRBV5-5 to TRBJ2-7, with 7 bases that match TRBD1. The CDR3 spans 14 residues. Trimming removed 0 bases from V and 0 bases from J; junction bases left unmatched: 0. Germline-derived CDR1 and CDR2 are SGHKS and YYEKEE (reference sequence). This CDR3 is CASSLAGGSYEQYF. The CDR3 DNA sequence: TGTGCCAGCAGCTTGGCAGGGGGCTCCTACGAGCAGTACTTC.

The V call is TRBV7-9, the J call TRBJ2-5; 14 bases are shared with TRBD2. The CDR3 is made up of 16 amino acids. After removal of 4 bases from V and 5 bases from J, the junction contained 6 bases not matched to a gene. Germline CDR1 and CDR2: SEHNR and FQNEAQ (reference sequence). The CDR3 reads CASSSGLAGVDETQYF. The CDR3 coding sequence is TGTGCCAGCAGCTCGGGACTAGCGGGAGTTGATGAGACCCAGTACTTC.

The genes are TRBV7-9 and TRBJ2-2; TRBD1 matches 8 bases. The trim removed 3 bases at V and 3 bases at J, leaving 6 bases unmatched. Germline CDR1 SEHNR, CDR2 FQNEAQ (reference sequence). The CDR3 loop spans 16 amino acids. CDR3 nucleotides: TGTGCCAGCAGCTTCCCAGGGGGCCTCGACACCGGGGAGCTGTTTTTT. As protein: CASSFPGGLDTGELFF.

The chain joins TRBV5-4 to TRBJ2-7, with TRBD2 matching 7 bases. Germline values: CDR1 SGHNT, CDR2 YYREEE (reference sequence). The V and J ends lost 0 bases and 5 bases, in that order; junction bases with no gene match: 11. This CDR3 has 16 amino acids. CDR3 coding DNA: TGTGCCAGCAGCTTGGATCGTTCGCGGGAGACGGACGAGCAGTACTTC. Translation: CASSLDRSRETDEQYF.

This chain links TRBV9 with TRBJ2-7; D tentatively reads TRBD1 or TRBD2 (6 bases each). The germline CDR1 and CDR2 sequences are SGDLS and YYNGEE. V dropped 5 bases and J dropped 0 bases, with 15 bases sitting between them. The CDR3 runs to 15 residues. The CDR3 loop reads CASSYRVGGSYEQYF. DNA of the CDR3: TGTGCCAGCAGTTACAGGGTGGGGGGCTCCTACGAGCAGTACTTC.

The CDR3 DNA reads as TGTGCCAGCAGCCTGTCAGGGGGGGCCAATCAGCCCCAGCATTTT. It codes for CASSLSGGANQPQHF. The rearrangement links TRBV7-9 to TRBJ1-5, with 7 bases aligning to TRBD1. Germline lookup yields CDR1 SEHNR and CDR2 FQNEAQ (reference sequence). V shed 5 bases, J shed 3 bases, and the junction held 7 bases outside the gene matches. The CDR3 sequence is 15 residues long.

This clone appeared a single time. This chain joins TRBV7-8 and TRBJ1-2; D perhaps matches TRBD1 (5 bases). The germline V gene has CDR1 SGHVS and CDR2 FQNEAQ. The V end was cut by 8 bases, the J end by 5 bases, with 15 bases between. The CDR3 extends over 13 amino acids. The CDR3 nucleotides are TGTGCCAGCGCCGGGGCGGAGCATTATGGCTACACCTTC. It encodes CASAGAEHYGYTF.

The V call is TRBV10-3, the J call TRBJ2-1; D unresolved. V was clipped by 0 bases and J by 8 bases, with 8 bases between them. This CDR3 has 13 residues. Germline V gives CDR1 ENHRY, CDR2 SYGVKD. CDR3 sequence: CAISESLADEQFF. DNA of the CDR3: TGTGCCATCAGTGAGTCGTTGGCCGATGAGCAGTTCTTC.

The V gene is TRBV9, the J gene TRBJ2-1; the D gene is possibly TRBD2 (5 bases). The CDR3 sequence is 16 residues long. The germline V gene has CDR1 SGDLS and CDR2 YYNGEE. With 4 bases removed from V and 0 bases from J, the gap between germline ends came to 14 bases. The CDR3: CASSNRLSSSYNEQFF. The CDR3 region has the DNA TGTGCCAGCAGCAACAGACTATCGAGCTCCTACAATGAGCAGTTCTTC.

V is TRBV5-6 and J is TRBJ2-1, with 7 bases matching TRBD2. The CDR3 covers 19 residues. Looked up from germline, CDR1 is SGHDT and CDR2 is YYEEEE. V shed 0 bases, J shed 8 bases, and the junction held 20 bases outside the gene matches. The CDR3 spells CASSLVAGVGGSWKYEQFF. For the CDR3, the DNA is TGTGCCAGCAGCTTGGTGGCGGGGGTCGGCGGGAGTTGGAAGTATGAGCAGTTCTTC.

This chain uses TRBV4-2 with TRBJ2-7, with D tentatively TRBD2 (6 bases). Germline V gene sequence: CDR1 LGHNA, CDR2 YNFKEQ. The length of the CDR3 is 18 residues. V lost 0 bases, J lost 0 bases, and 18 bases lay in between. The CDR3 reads CASSQESEYTSISYEQYF. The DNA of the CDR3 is TGTGCCAGCAGCCAAGAATCGGAGTACACTAGCATCTCCTACGAGCAGTACTTC.

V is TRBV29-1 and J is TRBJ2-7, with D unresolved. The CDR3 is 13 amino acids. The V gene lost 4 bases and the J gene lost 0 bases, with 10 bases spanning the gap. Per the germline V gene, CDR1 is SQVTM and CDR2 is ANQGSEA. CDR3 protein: CSVVGPNSYEQYF. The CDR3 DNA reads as TGCAGCGTTGTCGGACCCAACTCCTACGAGCAGTACTTC.

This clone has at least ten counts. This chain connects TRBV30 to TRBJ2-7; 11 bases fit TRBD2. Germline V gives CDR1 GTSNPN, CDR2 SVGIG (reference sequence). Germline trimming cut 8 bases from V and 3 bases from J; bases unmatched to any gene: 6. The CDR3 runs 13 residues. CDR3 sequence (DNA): TGTGCCGGAAAGACTAGCGGGGACTACGAGCAGTACTTC. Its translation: CAGKTSGDYEQYF.

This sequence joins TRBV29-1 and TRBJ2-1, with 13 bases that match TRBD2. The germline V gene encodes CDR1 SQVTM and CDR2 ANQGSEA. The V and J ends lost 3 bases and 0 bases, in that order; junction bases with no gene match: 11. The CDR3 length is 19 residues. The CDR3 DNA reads TGCAGCGTTGAGGGGCAACTAGCGGGAGGGCCGAGCTCCTACAATGAGCAGTTCTTC. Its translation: CSVEGQLAGGPSSYNEQFF.